A selection of T cell receptor beta chains follows, all from one sample in a study of blood T cell repertoires in COVID-19. The data were produced by immunoSEQ multiplex PCR, yet TCRdb's version contains in-frame clones alone and is incomplete. The table records about 250,000 clones, about 87% of them present only once. Sequences were obtained from peripheral blood. The receptors come from a woman under 40 with COVID-19, enrolled during active disease. CDR3s include the opening cysteine and the closing phenylalanine or tryptophan. The order of the fields is D gene, clone size, V gene, J gene, CDR3 DNA, CDR3 protein. The D gene is left open where the match is weak. The size entry is marked missing in some rows and otherwise reads once, few, many or a size class.

>NA|NA|TRBV10-3|TRBJ1-5
TGTGCCATCAGTGATCCGAACAGGGACAATCAGCCCCAGCATTTT
CAISDPNRDNQPQHF
>TRBD2|NA|TRBV19|TRBJ2-1
TGTGCCAGTAGTATAGATCTCCGCGGGAGCAAAGGGAATGAGCAGTTCTTC
CASSIDLRGSKGNEQFF
>TRBD1|NA|TRBV6-2/TRBV6-3|TRBJ1-1
TGTGCCAGCAGTTCACCGACCAGGGGGGACACTGAAGCTTTCTTT
CASSSPTRGDTEAFF
>NA|NA|TRBV4-3|TRBJ1-3
TGCGCCAGCAGCCACCGTTTCGGGGCTGGAAACACCATATATTTT
CASSHRFGAGNTIYF
>NA|once|TRBV9|TRBJ1-1
TGTGCCAGCAGCGTCGGAGGACGAACTGAAGCTTTCTTT
CASSVGGRTEAFF
>TRBD2|NA|TRBV6-4|TRBJ2-2
TGTGCCAGCAGTGACTCCGCACTAGCGGGGCCCGGGGAGCTGTTTTTT
CASSDSALAGPGELFF
>NA|NA|TRBV28|TRBJ1-2
TGTGCCAGCAGTCTCTTAAGAGAGGATGGCTACACCTTC
CASSLLREDGYTF
>NA|NA|TRBV6-4|TRBJ1-2
TGTGCCAGCAGTCCTCGTATTAACTATGGCTACACCTTC
CASSPRINYGYTF
>TRBD2|NA|TRBV11-2|TRBJ2-2
TGTGCCAGCAGCTTAGGACTAGCGGGAGTGGCCGGGGAGCTGTTTTTT
CASSLGLAGVAGELFF
>NA|NA|TRBV6-1|TRBJ2-7
TGTGCCAGCAGTGAGGGTGTGCAGGGGTTTCCCTACGAGCAGTACTTC
CASSEGVQGFPYEQYF
>TRBD2|NA|TRBV4-1|TRBJ2-3
TGCGCCAGCAGCCCGGGACTAGCGGGAGTCGATACGCAGTATTTT
CASSPGLAGVDTQYF
>NA|NA|TRBV12-3/TRBV12-4|TRBJ2-7
TGTGCCAGCAGTTTATCCCAGGGTAAAGAGCAGTACTTC
CASSLSQGKEQYF
>NA|NA|TRBV27|TRBJ2-1
TGTGCCAGCACCTTCTCCTACAATGAGCAGTTCTTC
CASTFSYNEQFF
>NA|once|TRBV28|TRBJ2-1
TGTGCCAGCAGTTTAGTCAGCGCGGCCAATGAGCAGTTCTTC
CASSLVSAANEQFF
>NA|NA|TRBV24-1|TRBJ2-1
TGTGCCACCAGTGATTTTGTTGCGGGTACCTACAATGAGCAGTTCTTC
CATSDFVAGTYNEQFF
>NA|NA|TRBV7-8|TRBJ1-2
TGTGCCAGCAGCCCAGGAGATACAAGGCCGTCGACAGAGACGGATGGCTACACCTTC
CASSPGDTRPSTETDGYTF
>TRBD2|once|TRBV6-1|TRBJ2-1
TGTGCCAGCAGTGAGGTACTAGCGGACAATGAGCAGTTCTTC
CASSEVLADNEQFF
>NA|NA|TRBV6-5|TRBJ1-4
TGTGCCAGCAGCATTCTGGGACATGCTCGTGAAAAACTGTTTTTT
CASSILGHAREKLFF
>TRBD2|NA|TRBV24-1|TRBJ2-3
TGTGCCACCAGTGATGGGGGACTAGCGGGGGGAATCCGCACAGATACGCAGTATTTT
CATSDGGLAGGIRTDTQYF
>TRBD1|NA|TRBV5-1|TRBJ1-4
TGCGCCAGCAGCCTAGGGGGCGGAGATGAAAAACTGTTTTTT
CASSLGGGDEKLFF
>TRBD1|few|TRBV24-1|TRBJ2-2
TGTGCCACCAGTTCCCCGACAGGGGTCAAGGCCGGGGAGCTGTTTTTT
CATSSPTGVKAGELFF
>NA|NA|TRBV6-5|TRBJ1-1
TGTGCCAGCCTTTCATCACTTGAAGCTTTCTTT
CASLSSLEAFF
>TRBD2|NA|TRBV3-1/TRBV3-2|TRBJ2-2
TGTGCCAGCAGCCCCCCCCCTGGTACTAGCGGGCCTCGGTCGGGCACCGGGGAGCTGTTTTTT
CASSPPPGTSGPRSGTGELFF
>TRBD1|NA|TRBV5-1|TRBJ2-7
TGCGCCAGCAGCCCCGGGACAGCAATCGACGAGCAGTACTTC
CASSPGTAIDEQYF
>NA|NA|TRBV27|TRBJ1-1
TGTGCCAGCAGGACAATGGGGGCCGTGAACACTGAAGCTTTCTTT
CASRTMGAVNTEAFF
>NA|NA|TRBV11-2|TRBJ1-1
TGTGCCAGCAGCTTAGATTGGGAGGGAAGGAACACTGAAGCTTTCTTT
CASSLDWEGRNTEAFF
>TRBD1|few|TRBV5-5|TRBJ1-5
TGTGCCAGCAGCTTATTGACAGGGGGCACAGGTCAGCCCCAGCATTTT
CASSLLTGGTGQPQHF
>TRBD1|NA|TRBV7-9|TRBJ1-2
TGTGCCAGCAGCTCCAAGTTCAGACAGGGCTTAAGATCCTATGGCTACACCTTC
CASSSKFRQGLRSYGYTF
>TRBD1|NA|TRBV5-4|TRBJ2-1
TGTGCCAGCAGCTTACCGGGACAGGCGAACAATGAGCAGTTCTTC
CASSLPGQANNEQFF
>TRBD1|NA|TRBV4-1|TRBJ1-5
TGCGCCAGCAGCCACGGGACAGGGAGTTTTGGTGGGAATCAGCCCCAGCATTTT
CASSHGTGSFGGNQPQHF
>TRBD1|NA|TRBV4-1|TRBJ1-5
TGCGCCAGCAGCCAAGCCGACCGGGACAGGGGAAATCAGCCCCAGCATTTT
CASSQADRDRGNQPQHF
>TRBD2|NA|TRBV7-2|TRBJ2-7
TGTGCCAGCAGCTCCCAATCCGGACTAGCGGGGGGCTCCTACGAGCAGTACTTC
CASSSQSGLAGGSYEQYF
>NA|NA|TRBV14|TRBJ2-5
TGTGCCAGCAGCCAAGATCTGAGATCCACAGGCCAAGAGACCCAGTACTTC
CASSQDLRSTGQETQYF
>TRBD2|NA|TRBV7-6|TRBJ2-1
TGTGCCAGCAGCCATCCTCTAGCGGGGGGACCACGATCAAGCTCCTACAATGAGCAGTTCTTC
CASSHPLAGGPRSSSYNEQFF
>NA|NA|TRBV11-2|TRBJ1-5
TGTGCCAGCAGCTTAGCACCAGGACAGCCCCAGCATTTT
CASSLAPGQPQHF
>NA|NA|TRBV9|TRBJ1-6
TGTGCCAGCAGCCGAACGACAGGCGTAGATAATTCACCCCTCCACTTT
CASSRTTGVDNSPLHF
>NA|NA|TRBV19|TRBJ1-2
TGTGCCAGTAGTATATACGGCGGGGGCTCTAACTATGGCTACACCTTC
CASSIYGGGSNYGYTF
>NA|once|TRBV7-8|TRBJ2-7
TGTGCCAGCAGCTTAGCGGGGGCGCGGAACGAGCAGTACTTC
CASSLAGARNEQYF
>TRBD2|NA|TRBV11-3|TRBJ2-5
TGTGCCAGCAGCTTAGTAGCGGCTAGCGGGGCCTGGAGGGAGACCCAGTACTTC
CASSLVAASGAWRETQYF
>TRBD2|NA|TRBV18|TRBJ2-3
TGTGCCAGCTCACCCCGACTAGCGGCAAGCACAGATACGCAGTATTTT
CASSPRLAASTDTQYF
>NA|few|TRBV9|TRBJ2-3
TGTGCCAGCAGCCAAGCTAGCACAGATACGCAGTATTTT
CASSQASTDTQYF
>TRBD1|NA|TRBV7-9|TRBJ2-7
TGTGCCAGCAGCCCACATTGGGGACAGCGCTACGAGCAGTACTTC
CASSPHWGQRYEQYF